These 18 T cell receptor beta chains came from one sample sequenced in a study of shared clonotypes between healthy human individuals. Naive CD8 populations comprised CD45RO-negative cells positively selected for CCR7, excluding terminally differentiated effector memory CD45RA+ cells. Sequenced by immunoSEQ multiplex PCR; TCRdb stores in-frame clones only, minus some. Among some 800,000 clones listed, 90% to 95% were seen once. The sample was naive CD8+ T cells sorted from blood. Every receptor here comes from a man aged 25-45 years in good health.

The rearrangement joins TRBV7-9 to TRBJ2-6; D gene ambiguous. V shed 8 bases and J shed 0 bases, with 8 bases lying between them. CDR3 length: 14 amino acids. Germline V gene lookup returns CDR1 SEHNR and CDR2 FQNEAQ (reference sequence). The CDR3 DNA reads TGTGCCAGCGGCAGGAGCTCTGGGGCCAACGTCCTGACTTTC. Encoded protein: CASGRSSGANVLTF.

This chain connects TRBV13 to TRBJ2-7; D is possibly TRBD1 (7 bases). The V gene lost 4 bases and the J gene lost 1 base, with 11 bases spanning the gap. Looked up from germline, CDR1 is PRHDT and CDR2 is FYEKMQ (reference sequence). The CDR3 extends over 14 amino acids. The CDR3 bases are TGTGCCAGCAGCTCGGCGGGACAGTCCTACGAGCAGTACTTC. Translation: CASSSAGQSYEQYF.

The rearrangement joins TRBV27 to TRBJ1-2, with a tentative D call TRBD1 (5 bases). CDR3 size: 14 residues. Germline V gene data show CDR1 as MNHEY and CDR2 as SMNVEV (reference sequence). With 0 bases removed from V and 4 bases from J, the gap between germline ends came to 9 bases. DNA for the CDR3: TGTGCCAGCAGTTTATCGGCAGGGATCTATGGCTACACCTTC. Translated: CASSLSAGIYGYTF.

Written as DNA, the CDR3 is TGTGCCACCAGGCCTAGCTTCCAGGACAGGGTGGGCGAGCAGTACTTC. Encoded protein: CATRPSFQDRVGEQYF. This chain connects TRBV15 to TRBJ2-7, with 8 positions matching TRBD1. Looked up from germline, CDR1 is LNHNV and CDR2 is YYDKDF (reference sequence). This CDR3 has 16 residues. After removal of 6 bases from V and 6 bases from J, the junction contained 16 bases not matched to a gene.

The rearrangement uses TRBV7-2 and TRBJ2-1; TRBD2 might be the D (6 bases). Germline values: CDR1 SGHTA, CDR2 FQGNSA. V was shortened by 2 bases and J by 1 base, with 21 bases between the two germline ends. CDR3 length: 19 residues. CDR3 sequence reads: CASSLNFFGRDPSYNEQFF. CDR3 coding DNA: TGTGCCAGCAGCTTAAACTTCTTCGGGAGAGACCCGTCCTACAATGAGCAGTTCTTC.

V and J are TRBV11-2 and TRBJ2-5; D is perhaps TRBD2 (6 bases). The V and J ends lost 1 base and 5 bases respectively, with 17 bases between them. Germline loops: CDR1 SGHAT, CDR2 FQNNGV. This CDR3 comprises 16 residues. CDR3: CASSLGRGGLIETQYF. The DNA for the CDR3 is TGTGCCAGCAGCTTAGGACGGGGAGGTTTAATCGAGACCCAGTACTTC.

The CDR3 DNA follows: TGTGCCAGCACTACGGGCATCGCTCAGCCCCAGCATTTT. Protein sequence: CASTTGIAQPQHF. The V and J genes are TRBV6-5 and TRBJ1-5; D is unresolved. The length of the CDR3 is 13 residues. Trimming cost V 7 bases and J 6 bases, with 13 bases left between them. CDR1 is MNHEY and CDR2 is SVGAGI in the germline V gene.

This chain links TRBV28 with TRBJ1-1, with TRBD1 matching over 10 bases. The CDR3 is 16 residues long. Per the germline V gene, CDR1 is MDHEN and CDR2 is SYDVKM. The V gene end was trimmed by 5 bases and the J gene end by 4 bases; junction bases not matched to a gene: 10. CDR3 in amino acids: CASSPRDRGSGTEAFF. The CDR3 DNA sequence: TGTGCCAGCAGTCCTCGGGACAGGGGTAGCGGCACTGAAGCTTTCTTT.

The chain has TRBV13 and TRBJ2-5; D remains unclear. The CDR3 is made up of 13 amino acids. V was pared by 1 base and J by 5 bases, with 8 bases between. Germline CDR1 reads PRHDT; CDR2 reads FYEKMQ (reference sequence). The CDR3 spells CASSLALVETQYF. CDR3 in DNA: TGTGCCAGCAGCTTAGCTCTAGTTGAGACCCAGTACTTC.

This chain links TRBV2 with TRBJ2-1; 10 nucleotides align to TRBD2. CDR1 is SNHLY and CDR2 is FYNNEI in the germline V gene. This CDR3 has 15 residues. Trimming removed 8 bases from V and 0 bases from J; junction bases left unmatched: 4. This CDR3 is CASVPSGGSYNEQFF. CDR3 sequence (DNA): TGTGCCAGCGTACCTAGCGGGGGCTCCTACAATGAGCAGTTCTTC.

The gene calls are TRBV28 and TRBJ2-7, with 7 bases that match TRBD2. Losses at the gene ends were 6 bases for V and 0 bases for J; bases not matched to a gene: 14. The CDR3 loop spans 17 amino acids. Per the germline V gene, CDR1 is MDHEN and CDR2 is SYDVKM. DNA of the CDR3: TGTGCCAGCAGCCCGGAGGCGTGGAGGGAGGGCTCCTACGAGCAGTACTTC. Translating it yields CASSPEAWREGSYEQYF.

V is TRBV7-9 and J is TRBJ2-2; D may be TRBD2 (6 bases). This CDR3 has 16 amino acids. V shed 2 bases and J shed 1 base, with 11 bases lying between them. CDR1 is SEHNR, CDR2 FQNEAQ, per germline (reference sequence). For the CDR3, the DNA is TGTGCCAGCAGCTTATTCGGGGGTTTGAACACCGGGGAGCTGTTTTTT. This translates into CASSLFGGLNTGELFF.

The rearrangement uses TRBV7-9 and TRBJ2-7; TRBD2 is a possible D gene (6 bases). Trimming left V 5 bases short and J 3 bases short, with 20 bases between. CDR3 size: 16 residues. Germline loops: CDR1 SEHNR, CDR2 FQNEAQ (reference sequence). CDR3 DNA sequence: TGTGCCAGCAGCCAGGGATCTTTTGCGGAGGGCTACGAGCAGTACTTC. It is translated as CASSQGSFAEGYEQYF.

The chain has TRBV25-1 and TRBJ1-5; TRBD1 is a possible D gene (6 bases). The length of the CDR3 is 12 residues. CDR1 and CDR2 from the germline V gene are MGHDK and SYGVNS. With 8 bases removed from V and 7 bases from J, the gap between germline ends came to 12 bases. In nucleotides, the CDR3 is TGTGCCAGCCAGACAGGTGTCCAGCCCCAGCATTTT. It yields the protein CASQTGVQPQHF.

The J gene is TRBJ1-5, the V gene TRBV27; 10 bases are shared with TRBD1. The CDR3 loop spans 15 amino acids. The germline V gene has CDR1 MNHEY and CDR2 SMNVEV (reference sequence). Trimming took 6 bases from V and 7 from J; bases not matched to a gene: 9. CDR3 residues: CASSSLTGGQQPQHF. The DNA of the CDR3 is TGTGCCAGCAGCTCGTTGACAGGGGGCCAGCAGCCCCAGCATTTT.

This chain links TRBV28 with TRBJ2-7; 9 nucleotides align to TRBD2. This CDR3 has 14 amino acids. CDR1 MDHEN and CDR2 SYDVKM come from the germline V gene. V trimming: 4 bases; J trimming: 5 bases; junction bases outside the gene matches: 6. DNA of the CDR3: TGTGCCAGCAGTTATAGCGGGAGTACCAACGAGCAGTACTTC. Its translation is CASSYSGSTNEQYF.

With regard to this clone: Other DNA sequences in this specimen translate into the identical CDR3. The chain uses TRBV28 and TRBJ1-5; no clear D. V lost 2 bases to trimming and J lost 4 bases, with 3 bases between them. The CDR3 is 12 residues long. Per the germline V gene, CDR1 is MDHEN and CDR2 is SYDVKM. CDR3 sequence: CASSLRNQPQHF. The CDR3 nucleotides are TGTGCCAGCAGTTTACGGAATCAGCCCCAGCATTTT.

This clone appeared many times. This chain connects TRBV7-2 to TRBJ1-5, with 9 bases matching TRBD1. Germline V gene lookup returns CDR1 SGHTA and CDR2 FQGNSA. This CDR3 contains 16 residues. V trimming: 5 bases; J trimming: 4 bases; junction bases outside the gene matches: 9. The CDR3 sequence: CASSQRGTGTNQPQHF. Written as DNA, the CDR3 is TGTGCCAGCAGCCAACGAGGGACAGGGACAAATCAGCCCCAGCATTTT.